This TCR beta chain appears in the sequencing data of a study of T cells in localized non-small cell lung cancer. Study-wide findings and caveats: Paired adjacent lung recovered a median around 60 of the top 100 tumor clones.

Sequenced by immunoSEQ multiplex PCR; TCRdb stores in-frame clones only, minus some. The sample holds under 9,500 clones; about 92% are singletons and the top ten take about 7.5%. Concerning this clone itself: Its cognate antigen is unknown.

Trimming cost V 2 bases and J 0 bases, with 10 bases left between them. Germline CDR1 is MNHNS and CDR2 is SASEGT. The CDR3 consists of 16 residues. The receptor comes from a woman aged 35-75 years with stage I squamous cell lung carcinoma. This chain uses TRBV6-1 with TRBJ2-2, with D tentatively TRBD1 (6 bases). The material sequenced was peripheral blood, taken before any cancer treatment. CDR3 protein: CASSEKGHTNTGELFF. CDR3 nucleotide sequence: TGTGCCAGCAGTGAAAAGGGACACACGAACACCGGGGAGCTGTTTTTT.